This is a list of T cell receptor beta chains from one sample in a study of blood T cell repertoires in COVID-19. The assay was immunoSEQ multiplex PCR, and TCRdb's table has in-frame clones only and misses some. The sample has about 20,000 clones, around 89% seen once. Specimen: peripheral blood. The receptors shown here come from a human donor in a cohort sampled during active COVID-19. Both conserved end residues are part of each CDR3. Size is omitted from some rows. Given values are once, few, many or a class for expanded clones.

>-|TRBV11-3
CASSLVGQGEAFF
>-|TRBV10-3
CAISESSGAAFF
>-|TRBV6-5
CASRLTGTGNYGYTF
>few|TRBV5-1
CASTAGNSNTEAFF
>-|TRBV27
CASSSDRGMNTEAFF
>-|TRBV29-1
CSVGTGNNEQFF
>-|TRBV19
CASSMDRWGKNEQYF
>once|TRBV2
CASSEDATGNNSPLHF
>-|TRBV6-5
CASSWVSGVQYEQYF
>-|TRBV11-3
CASSPSQGDYGYTF
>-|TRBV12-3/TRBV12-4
CASTLTPNTEAFF
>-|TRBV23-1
CASSQDRVYHYGYTF
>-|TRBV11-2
CASRSPESRDRVFGGYTF
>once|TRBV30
CAWSAGAGTGELFF
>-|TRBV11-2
CASSLGWGVTEAFF
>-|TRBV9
CASSVERSSYNEQFF
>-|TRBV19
CASNGGGGDTF
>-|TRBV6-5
CASTPPGRDRTEAFF
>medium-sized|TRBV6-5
CASREGMHQPQHF
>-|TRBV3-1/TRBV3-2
CASSHLHSYEQYF
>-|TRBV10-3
CAISGSALTAGYTF
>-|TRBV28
CASSPRQGRLQETQYF
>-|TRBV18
CASSPMRQGNAEAFF
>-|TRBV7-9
CASSSRDRVPYEQYF
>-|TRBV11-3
CASSLGGDNEQFF
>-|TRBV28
CASSLGTRTGGEQYF
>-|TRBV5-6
CASSLIRELYTDTQYF
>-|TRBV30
CAWMGRGRETQYF
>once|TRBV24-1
CATSDTTSSYNEQFF
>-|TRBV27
CASSPRGGTEAFF
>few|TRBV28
CASSLSGTHQPQHF